Listed below are T cell receptor beta chains from one sample, sequenced in a study of cytomegalovirus exposure and HLA in healthy donors. TCRdb's copy holds only in-frame clones and misses some; the assay was immunoSEQ multiplex PCR. The table records around 130,000 clones, more than 80% of them present only once. The sequencing input was PBMCs. The source of these receptors is a woman in her twenties or thirties in good health and CMV-seropositive. The CDR3 runs from the conserved cysteine through the conserved F or W. Clone size is stated in some rows and not others, as once, few, many or a class when expanded.

abundance	v_gene	len	CDR3aa
.	TRBV5-1	15	CASSLSGRDTDTQYF
.	TRBV9	13	CASSFTGPDGYTF
once	TRBV6-1	13	CASSAEGGTEAFF
.	TRBV19	16	CASSIDREALGETQYF
.	TRBV30	11	CAWARGQGYTF
.	TRBV5-1	14	CASSLDGTYTEAFF
.	TRBV28	13	CASNYRQVYGYTF
.	TRBV7-3	16	CASSPQGGQKGNEQFF
once	TRBV11-2	17	CASSLDRDRQRRYGYTF
.	TRBV6-6	12	CASSNRGYEQYF
few	TRBV9	14	CASSVGIGGNEQFF
.	TRBV27	12	CAAGAFTDTQYF
.	TRBV20-1	11	CSARGVETQYF
.	TRBV6-1	15	CASGQGGRGNTEAFF